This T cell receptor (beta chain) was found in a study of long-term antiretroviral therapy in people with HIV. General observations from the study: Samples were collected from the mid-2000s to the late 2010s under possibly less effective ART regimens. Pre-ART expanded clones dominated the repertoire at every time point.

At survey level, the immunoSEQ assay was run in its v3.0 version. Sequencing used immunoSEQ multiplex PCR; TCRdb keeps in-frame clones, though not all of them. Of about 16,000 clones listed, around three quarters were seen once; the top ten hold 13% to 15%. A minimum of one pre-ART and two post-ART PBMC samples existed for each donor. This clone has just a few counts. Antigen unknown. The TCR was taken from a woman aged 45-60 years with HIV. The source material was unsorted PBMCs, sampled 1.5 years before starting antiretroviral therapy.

The CDR3 protein is CATSRVLASGNTIYF. Here the CDR3 DNA reads TGTGCCACCAGCAGAGTACTGGCTTCTGGAAACACCATATATTTT. The V call is TRBV15, the J call TRBJ1-3; D is uncertain. The germline V and J ends were trimmed by 1 base and 1 base, with 8 bases remaining between them. The CDR3 has 15 residues. Germline loops: CDR1 LNHNV, CDR2 YYDKDF (reference sequence).